The 13 T cell receptor beta chains reported below all come from one sample, sequenced in a study of T-cell memory formation after mild COVID-19. TCRdb re-derived calls from the 5' RACE reads in MiXCR, one entry per CDR3 protein. The sample yields around 250,000 distinct CDR3 sequences, approximately 9% seen once. The material sequenced was PBMCs or a T cell subset sorted from them (not recorded which). Every receptor here comes from a man younger than 35 who had mild COVID-19 (a few samples of this study predate the infection). Cell type and time point are not known.

This clonotype has only a few counts. V is TRBV5-6 and J is TRBJ2-3, with a weak D call TRBD2 (6 bases). Trimming left V 7 bases short and J 1 base short, with 7 bases between. Germline V gene lookup returns CDR1 SGHDT and CDR2 YYEEEE. The CDR3 has 12 amino acids. In nucleotides, the CDR3 is TGTGCCAGCGAGCGGGGCACAGATACGCAGTATTTT. This encodes CASERGTDTQYF.

This clonotype was counted at least ten times. J is TRBJ2-2 and V is TRBV6-5; the match to TRBD2 covers 9 bases. CDR1 is MNHEY and CDR2 is SVGAGI in the germline V gene. J lost 6 bases, V lost 10 bases, and 6 bases had no gene match. This CDR3 contains 13 residues. The CDR3 sequence: CATIGLAPGELFF. As DNA, the CDR3 is TGTGCCACCATAGGACTAGCGCCCGGGGAGCTGTTTTTT.

This clonotype was seen only a few times. The gene calls are TRBV18 and TRBJ2-2; either TRBD1 or TRBD2 may fit D (6 bases each). The CDR3 totals 16 residues. Looked up from germline, CDR1 is KGHSH and CDR2 is LQKENI. The V end lost 3 bases, the J end lost 5 bases, and 16 bases lay between the germline ends. The CDR3 spells CASSPPVGGRTGELFF. The CDR3 nucleotides read TGTGCCAGCTCACCTCCGGTGGGGGGCCGGACCGGGGAGCTGTTTTTT.

The V gene is TRBV20-1, the J gene TRBJ2-3, with D unclear. Per germline, CDR1 DFQATT and CDR2 SNEGSKA (reference sequence). The CDR3 has 14 residues. V lost 1 base and J lost 2, with 10 bases in between. The DNA for the CDR3 is TGCAGTGCTAGAGCCTACGGAACCACAGATACGCAGTATTTT. Protein product: CSARAYGTTDTQYF.

This clonotype came up many times. V and J are TRBV5-1 and TRBJ1-1, with D perhaps TRBD1 (6 bases). The CDR3 totals 16 residues. V was clipped by 1 base and J by 1 base, with 14 bases between them. Germline V gene lookup returns CDR1 SGHRS and CDR2 YFSETQ. The DNA for the CDR3 is TGCGCCAGCAGCTTGCGCAGGGGAGGCGAGAACACTGAAGCTTTCTTT. This gives the protein CASSLRRGGENTEAFF.

The chain combines TRBV7-2 with TRBJ1-2; D may be TRBD1 (5 bases). This CDR3 region has 12 residues. V was cut by 2 bases and J by 8 bases, with 9 bases left in between. The germline V gene has CDR1 SGHTA and CDR2 FQGNSA. The CDR3 sequence: CASSLFRDGYTF. CDR3 DNA sequence: TGTGCCAGCAGCTTATTCAGGGACGGCTACACCTTC.

This clonotype was seen many times. V gene TRBV5-1 combines with J gene TRBJ2-7, with 10 bases matching TRBD1. The CDR3 is made up of 15 amino acids. Germline loops: CDR1 SGHRS, CDR2 YFSETQ. V lost 7 bases to trimming and J lost 4 bases; unmatched junction nucleotides: 11. CDR3: CASARSGTGEYEQYF. As DNA, the CDR3 is TGCGCCAGCGCCCGCTCCGGGACAGGGGAGTACGAGCAGTACTTC.

In its sample, this clonotype was seen a few times. V usage is TRBV7-9 and J usage is TRBJ2-5; 8 positions match TRBD2. The junction had 11 bases not matched to a gene; V was cut back by 4 bases and J by 1 base. There are 17 residues in the CDR3. The germline CDR1 and CDR2 sequences are SEHNR and FQNEAQ (reference sequence). The chain's CDR3 is CASSSVFSGGIQETQYF. The CDR3 DNA reads as TGTGCCAGCAGCTCGGTCTTCTCGGGGGGGATCCAAGAGACCCAGTACTTC.

The genes are TRBV28 and TRBJ1-2; 10 bases line up with TRBD1. The CDR3 runs 16 residues. CDR1 MDHEN and CDR2 SYDVKM come from the germline V gene. Germline trimming cut 3 bases from V and 3 bases from J; bases unmatched to any gene: 7. In nucleotides, the CDR3 is TGTGCCAGCAGTTTTTCCCGGACAGGGGGGGACTATGGCTACACCTTC. Translated, it gives CASSFSRTGGDYGYTF.

This clonotype was detected a few times. This chain uses TRBV29-1 with TRBJ2-6; the D is unclear. The CDR3 extends over 17 amino acids. Trimming stripped 3 bases from V and 0 bases from J, with 15 bases between. The germline gives CDR1 SQVTM, CDR2 ANQGSEA. This CDR3 is CSVDLADISSGANVLTF. The CDR3 DNA sequence: TGCAGCGTTGATTTGGCGGATATCAGCTCTGGGGCCAACGTCCTGACTTTC.

This clonotype was counted a few times. The rearrangement uses TRBV11-2 and TRBJ2-1; D unresolved. Germline values: CDR1 SGHAT, CDR2 FQNNGV. CDR3 length: 12 residues. Trimming shortened V by 5 bases and J by 8 bases, and 10 bases separated the two germline ends. The DNA of the CDR3 is TGTGCCAGCAGCCCACTTGCCGATGAGCAGTTCTTC. It is translated as CASSPLADEQFF.

Only a few counts were recorded for this clonotype. In DNA, the CDR3 is TGTGCCAGCAGCTCGCTACAGGGTAGCACAGATACGCAGTATTTT. It yields the protein CASSSLQGSTDTQYF. The V and J genes are TRBV7-2 and TRBJ2-3, with a tentative D call TRBD1 (6 bases). The CDR3 spans 15 residues. The germline CDR1 and CDR2 sequences are SGHTA and FQGNSA. With 4 bases removed from V and 0 bases from J, the gap between germline ends came to 11 bases.

This clonotype was seen a handful of times. J is TRBJ1-1 and V is TRBV4-2; a possible D gene is TRBD1 (5 bases). The CDR3 runs to 16 residues. V was trimmed by 3 bases and J by 3 bases, leaving 17 bases between them. The germline V gene has CDR1 LGHNA and CDR2 YNFKEQ. The CDR3 region is CASSQTIREGYTEAFF. The CDR3 coding sequence is TGTGCCAGCAGCCAGACTATACGTGAGGGGTACACTGAAGCTTTCTTT.